The 8 T cell receptor beta chains below were found in one sample sequenced in a study of spatial heterogeneity in lung cancer (dated by TCRdb to about 2019). Library generation was performed with 5' RACE. TCRdb lists the instrument as NextSeq 500. The public reads were reprocessed in TCRdb via fastp at Q25 and MiXCR, keeping in-frame beta chains. For every CDR3 protein sequence, its rows merge into one entry that carries the most common genes and DNA. The sample records about 92,000 distinct CDR3 sequences, about an eighth of which are singletons. In total, the top ten clones hold 35% to 45% of the sample. The label giving this sample's time point can be read as: sample taken at primary tumor resection. The material sequenced was PBMCs, taken at surgery. The source is a male donor with early-stage non-small cell lung cancer.

This clonotype has a count of ten or more. The V call is TRBV7-8, the J call TRBJ1-5; possibly TRBD1 for D (6 bases). The CDR3 totals 17 residues. Deletions cut 5 bases from V and 0 bases from J, with 17 bases between. Germline-derived CDR1 and CDR2 are SGHVS and FQNEAQ. The CDR3 DNA follows: TGTGCCAGCAGCCTCCTACAGGGATTGGGTAGCAATCAGCCCCAGCATTTT. This gives the protein CASSLLQGLGSNQPQHF.

The sample holds many counts of this clonotype. The chain uses TRBV27 and TRBJ1-5; D is unclear. Germline V CDR1 and CDR2: MNHEY, SMNVEV (reference sequence). Trimming shortened V by 5 bases and J by 6 bases, and 14 bases separated the two germline ends. The CDR3 consists of 14 residues. The chain's CDR3 is CASSVAGPTQPQHF. The CDR3 DNA follows: TGTGCCAGCAGTGTGGCAGGTCCGACTCAGCCCCAGCATTTT.

The gene calls are TRBV7-8 and TRBJ2-7, with 13 bases that match TRBD2. CDR1 SGHVS and CDR2 FQNEAQ come from the germline V gene. The CDR3 totals 15 residues. Trimming cost V 5 bases and J 2 bases; bases outside gene matches: 3. The CDR3 sequence is CASSPGTSGTYEQYF. The CDR3 DNA reads TGTGCCAGCAGCCCAGGGACTAGCGGGACCTACGAGCAGTACTTC.

In this sample, this clonotype turned up a few times. The CDR3 nucleotides are TGTGCCAGCCGAACCACCGGCAGTTCTGATACGCAGTATTTT. Translating gives CASRTTGSSDTQYF. The chain recombines TRBV28 with TRBJ2-3; the D is unclear. The germline V and J ends were trimmed by 8 bases and 6 bases, with 18 bases remaining between them. CDR1 MDHEN and CDR2 SYDVKM come from the germline V gene. This CDR3 contains 14 residues.

This chain uses TRBV7-9 with TRBJ2-2, with TRBD1 matching 8 bases. The V gene end was trimmed by 2 bases and the J gene end by 1 base; junction bases not matched to a gene: 12. This CDR3 is built from 19 residues. The germline V gene encodes CDR1 SEHNR and CDR2 FQNEAQ (reference sequence). The CDR3 sequence is CASSLTPGQVLKNTGELFF. CDR3 DNA: TGTGCCAGCAGCTTAACACCGGGACAGGTCCTGAAGAACACCGGGGAGCTGTTTTTT.

The chain joins TRBV6-6 to TRBJ2-3; TRBD1 is a possible D gene (6 bases). Trimming pared 8 bases from V and 1 base from J, leaving 13 bases between. This CDR3 has 14 residues. CDR1 MNHNY and CDR2 SVGAGI come from the germline V gene (reference sequence). CDR3 sequence (DNA): TGTGCCAGCCGTCGCGAGGGGGGCACAGATACGCAGTATTTT. Protein sequence: CASRREGGTDTQYF.

The rearrangement joins TRBV6-5 to TRBJ2-5; D may be TRBD1 (5 bases). Trimming removed 5 bases at V and 8 bases at J, with 15 bases between. Germline CDR1 MNHEY, CDR2 SVGAGI. The CDR3 runs to 13 residues. The chain's CDR3 is CASSPGHLATQYF. CDR3 nucleotides: TGTGCCAGCAGTCCTGGACACCTCGCCACCCAGTACTTC.

This sequence joins TRBV7-2 and TRBJ1-5; the D gene is possibly TRBD1 (5 bases). Germline assignment: CDR1 SGHTA and CDR2 FQGNSA. The CDR3 has 14 amino acids. Trimming removed 3 bases at V and 5 bases at J, with 11 bases between. CDR3 in DNA: TGTGCCAGCAGCTTCGGCAGGGACGATCAGCCCCAGCATTTT. Its protein product is CASSFGRDDQPQHF.